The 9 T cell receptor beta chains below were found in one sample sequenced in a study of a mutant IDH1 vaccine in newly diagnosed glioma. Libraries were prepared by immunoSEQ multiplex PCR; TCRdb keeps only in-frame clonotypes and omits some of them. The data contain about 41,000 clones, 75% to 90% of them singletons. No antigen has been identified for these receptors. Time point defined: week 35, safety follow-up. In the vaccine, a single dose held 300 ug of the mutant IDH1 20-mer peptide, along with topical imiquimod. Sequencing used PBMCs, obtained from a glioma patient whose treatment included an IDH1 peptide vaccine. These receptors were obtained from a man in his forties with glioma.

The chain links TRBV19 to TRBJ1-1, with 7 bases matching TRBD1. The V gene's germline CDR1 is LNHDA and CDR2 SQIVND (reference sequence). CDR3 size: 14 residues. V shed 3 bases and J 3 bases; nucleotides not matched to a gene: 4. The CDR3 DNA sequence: TGTGCCAGTAGTATCGGACAGGAACACACTGAAGCTTTCTTT. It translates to CASSIGQEHTEAFF.

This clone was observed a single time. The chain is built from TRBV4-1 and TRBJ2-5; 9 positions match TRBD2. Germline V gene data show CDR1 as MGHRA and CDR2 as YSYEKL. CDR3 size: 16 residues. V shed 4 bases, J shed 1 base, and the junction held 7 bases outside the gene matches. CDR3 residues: CASSRRLAGFQETQYF. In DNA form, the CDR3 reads TGCGCCAGCAGCCGCCGGCTAGCGGGGTTCCAAGAGACCCAGTACTTC.

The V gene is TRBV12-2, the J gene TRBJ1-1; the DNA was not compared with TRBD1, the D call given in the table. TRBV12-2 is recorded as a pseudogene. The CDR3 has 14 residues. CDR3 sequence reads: CASRSGLSCREAFF. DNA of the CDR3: TGTGCAAGTCGCTCAGGGCTTTCATGTCGTGAAGCTTTCTTT.

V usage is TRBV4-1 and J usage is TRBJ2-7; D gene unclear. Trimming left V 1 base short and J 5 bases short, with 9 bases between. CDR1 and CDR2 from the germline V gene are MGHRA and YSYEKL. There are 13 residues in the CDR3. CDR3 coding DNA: TGCGCCAGCAGCCAAGTCGTATCCCACGAGCAGTACGTC. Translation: CASSQVVSHEQYV.

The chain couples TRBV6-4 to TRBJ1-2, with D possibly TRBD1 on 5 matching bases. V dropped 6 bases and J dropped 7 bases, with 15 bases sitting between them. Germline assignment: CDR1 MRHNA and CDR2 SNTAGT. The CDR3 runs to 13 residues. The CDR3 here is CASRGLGGLGYTF. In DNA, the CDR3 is TGTGCCAGCAGAGGGCTTGGGGGTCTTGGCTACACCTTC.

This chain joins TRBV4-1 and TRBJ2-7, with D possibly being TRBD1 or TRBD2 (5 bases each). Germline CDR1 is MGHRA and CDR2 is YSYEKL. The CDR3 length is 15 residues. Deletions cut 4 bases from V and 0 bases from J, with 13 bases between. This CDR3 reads CASSPGTGRSYEQYV. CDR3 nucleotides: TGCGCCAGCAGCCCTGGGACCGGCCGCTCCTACGAGCAGTACGTC.

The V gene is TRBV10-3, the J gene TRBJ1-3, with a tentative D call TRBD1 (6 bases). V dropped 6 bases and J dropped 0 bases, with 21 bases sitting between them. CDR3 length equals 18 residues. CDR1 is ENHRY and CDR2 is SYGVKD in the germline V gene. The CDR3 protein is CAISDPLNTGYSGNTIYF. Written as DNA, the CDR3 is TGTGCCATCAGCGACCCGCTTAATACAGGGTACTCTGGAAACACCATATATTTT.

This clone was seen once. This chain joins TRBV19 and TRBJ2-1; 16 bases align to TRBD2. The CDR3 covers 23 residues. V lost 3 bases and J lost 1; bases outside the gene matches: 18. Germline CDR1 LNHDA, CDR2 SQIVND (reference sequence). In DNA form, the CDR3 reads TGTGCCAGTAGTATTGGATTTGGGACTAGCGGGAGGGCTTTACGGCTATCCTACAATGAGCAGTTCTTC. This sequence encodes CASSIGFGTSGRALRLSYNEQFF.

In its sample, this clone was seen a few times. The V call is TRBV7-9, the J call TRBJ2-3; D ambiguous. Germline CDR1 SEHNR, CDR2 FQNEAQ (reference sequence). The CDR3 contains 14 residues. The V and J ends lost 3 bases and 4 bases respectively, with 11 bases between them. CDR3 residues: CASSFYGDADTQYF. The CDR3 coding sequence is TGTGCCAGCAGCTTTTATGGGGATGCAGATACGCAGTATTTT. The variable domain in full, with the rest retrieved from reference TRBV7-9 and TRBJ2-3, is DTGVSQNPRHKITKRGQNVTFRCDPISEHNRLYWYRQTLGQGPEFLTYFQNEAQLEKSRLLSDRFSAERPKGSFSTLEIQRTEQGDSAMYLCASSFYGDADTQYFGPGTRLTVL.